Below are 5 T cell receptor beta chains sequenced from a single sample in a study of OX40 agonist ivuxolimab in advanced cancers. Libraries were prepared by immunoSEQ multiplex PCR; TCRdb keeps only in-frame clonotypes and omits some of them. The table records 65,000 to 90,000 clones, 65% to 90% of them present only once. The sequencing here drew on CD4+ or CD8+ T cells sorted from blood, taken in a trial of the OX40 agonist ivuxolimab. These receptors were obtained from an adult with an advanced solid tumor such as melanoma, head and neck, liver or kidney cancer.

DNA for the CDR3: TGTGCCAGCAGGCCCGCGAGGGGTAATAGAGTTGGCGAGCAGTTCTTC. It codes for CASRPARGNRVGEQFF. The chain uses TRBV2 and TRBJ2-1; possibly TRBD1 or TRBD2 for D (5 bases each). The CDR3 spans 16 residues. Germline assignment: CDR1 SNHLY and CDR2 FYNNEI. The ends were cut back, 6 bases at V and 10 bases at J, with 25 bases in the middle.

The V gene is TRBV28, the J gene TRBJ2-5, with D perhaps TRBD2 (6 bases). V was trimmed by 6 bases and J by 4 bases, leaving 15 bases between them. The germline V gene has CDR1 MDHEN and CDR2 SYDVKM. This CDR3 is 14 amino acids long. Here the CDR3 DNA reads TGTGCCAGCAGGCCCCAGATGGGGGGAGAGACCCAGTACTTC. Protein: CASRPQMGGETQYF. The full variable domain, with the rest looked up from reference TRBV28 and TRBJ2-5, is DVKVTQSSRYLVKRTGEKVFLECVQDMDHENMFWYRQDPGLGLRLIYFSYDVKMKEKGDIPEGYSVSREKKERFSLILESASTNQTSMYLCASRPQMGGETQYFGPGTRLLVL.

The V gene is TRBV19, the J gene TRBJ1-5; 10 nucleotides match TRBD1. The CDR3 spans 15 residues. Losses at the gene ends were 8 bases for V and 2 bases for J; bases not matched to a gene: 6. Germline V CDR1 and CDR2: LNHDA, SQIVND (reference sequence). This chain's CDR3 is CASGQGGWGNQPQHF. Written as DNA, the CDR3 is TGTGCCAGTGGACAGGGGGGTTGGGGCAATCAGCCCCAGCATTTT.

On this clone itself: This sample also contains other DNA sequences that code for the same CDR3. The rearrangement joins TRBV7-3 to TRBJ2-3; D is possibly TRBD1 (5 bases). Germline loops: CDR1 SGHTA, CDR2 FQGTGA. V gave up 5 bases and J gave up 2 bases, with 11 bases separating them. The CDR3 covers 14 residues. CDR3 amino acids: CASSRGQSTDTQYF. The CDR3 DNA follows: TGTGCCAGCAGCCGCGGACAATCCACAGATACGCAGTATTTT.

The CDR3 DNA reads TGTGCCAGCAGCCCGGGGACAGGGACGAACACTGAAGCTTTCTTT. It specifies CASSPGTGTNTEAFF. The chain couples TRBV12-1 to TRBJ1-1; the table names TRBD1, a call not compared with the DNA. TRBV12-1 is labeled a pseudogene. The CDR3 consists of 15 residues.